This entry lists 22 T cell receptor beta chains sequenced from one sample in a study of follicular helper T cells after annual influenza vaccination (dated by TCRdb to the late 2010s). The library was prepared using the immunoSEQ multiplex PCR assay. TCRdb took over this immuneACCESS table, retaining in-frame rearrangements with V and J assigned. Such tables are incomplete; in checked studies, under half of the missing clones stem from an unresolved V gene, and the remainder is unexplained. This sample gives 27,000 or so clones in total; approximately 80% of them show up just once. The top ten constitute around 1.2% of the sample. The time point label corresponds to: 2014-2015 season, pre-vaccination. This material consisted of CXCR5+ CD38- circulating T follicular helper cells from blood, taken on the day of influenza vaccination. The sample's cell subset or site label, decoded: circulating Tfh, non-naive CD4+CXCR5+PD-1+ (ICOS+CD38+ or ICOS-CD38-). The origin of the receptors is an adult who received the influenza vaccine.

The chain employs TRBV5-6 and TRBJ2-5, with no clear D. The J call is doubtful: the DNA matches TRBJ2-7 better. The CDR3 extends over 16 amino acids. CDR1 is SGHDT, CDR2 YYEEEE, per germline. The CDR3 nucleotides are TGTGCCAGCAGTAGTACCAACAGACACATCTCCTACGAGCAGTACTTC. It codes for CASSSTNRHISYEQYF.

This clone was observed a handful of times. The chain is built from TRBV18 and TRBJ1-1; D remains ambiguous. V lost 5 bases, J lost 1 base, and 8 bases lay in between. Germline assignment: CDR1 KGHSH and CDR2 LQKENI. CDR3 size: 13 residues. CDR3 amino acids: CASSVQPNTEAFF. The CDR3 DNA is TGTGCCAGCTCAGTACAGCCGAACACTGAAGCTTTCTTT.

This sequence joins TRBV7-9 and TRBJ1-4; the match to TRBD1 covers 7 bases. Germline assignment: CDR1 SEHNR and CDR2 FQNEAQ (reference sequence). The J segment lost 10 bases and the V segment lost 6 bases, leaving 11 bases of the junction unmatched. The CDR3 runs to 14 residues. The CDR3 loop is CASSGRGDRAKLFF. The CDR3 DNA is TGTGCCAGCAGTGGGCGAGGGGACAGAGCAAAACTGTTTTTT.

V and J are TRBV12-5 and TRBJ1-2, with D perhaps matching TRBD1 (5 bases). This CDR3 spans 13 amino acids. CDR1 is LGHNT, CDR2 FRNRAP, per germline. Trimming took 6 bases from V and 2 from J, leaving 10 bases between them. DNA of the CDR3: TGTGCTAGTGGGCGCACAGGAAACTATGGCTACACCTTC. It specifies CASGRTGNYGYTF.

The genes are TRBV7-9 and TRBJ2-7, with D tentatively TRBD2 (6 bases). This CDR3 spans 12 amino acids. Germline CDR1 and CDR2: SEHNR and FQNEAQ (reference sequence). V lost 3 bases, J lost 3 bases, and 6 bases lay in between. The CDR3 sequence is CASSLTSYEQYF. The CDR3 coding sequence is TGTGCCAGCAGCTTGACTAGCTACGAGCAGTACTTC.

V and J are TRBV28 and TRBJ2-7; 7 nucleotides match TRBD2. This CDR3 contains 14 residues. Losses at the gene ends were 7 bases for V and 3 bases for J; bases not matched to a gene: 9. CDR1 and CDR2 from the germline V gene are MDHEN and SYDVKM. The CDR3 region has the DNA TGTGCCAGCACGAGAACGGGACTAAACTACGAGCAGTACTTC. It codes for CASTRTGLNYEQYF.

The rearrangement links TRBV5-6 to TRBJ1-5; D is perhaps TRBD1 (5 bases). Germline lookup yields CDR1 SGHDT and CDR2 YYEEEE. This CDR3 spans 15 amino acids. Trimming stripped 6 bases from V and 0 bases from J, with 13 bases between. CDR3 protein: CASTLRGYSNQPQHF. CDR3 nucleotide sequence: TGTGCCAGCACCCTTAGGGGATATAGCAATCAGCCCCAGCATTTT.

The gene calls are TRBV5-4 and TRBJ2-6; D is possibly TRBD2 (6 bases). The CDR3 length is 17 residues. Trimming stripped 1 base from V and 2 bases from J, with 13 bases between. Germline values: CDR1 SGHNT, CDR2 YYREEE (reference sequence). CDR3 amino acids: CASSLIGGATGANVLTF. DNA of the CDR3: TGTGCCAGCAGCTTGATCGGCGGGGCTACTGGGGCCAACGTCCTGACTTTC.

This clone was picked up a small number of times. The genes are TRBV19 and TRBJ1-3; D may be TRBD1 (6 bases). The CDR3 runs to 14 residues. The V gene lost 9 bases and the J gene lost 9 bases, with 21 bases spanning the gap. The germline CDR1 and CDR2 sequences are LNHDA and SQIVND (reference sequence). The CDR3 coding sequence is TGTGCCAGAACAGTACAATCCAGGGGTGGCACCATATATTTT. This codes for CARTVQSRGGTIYF.

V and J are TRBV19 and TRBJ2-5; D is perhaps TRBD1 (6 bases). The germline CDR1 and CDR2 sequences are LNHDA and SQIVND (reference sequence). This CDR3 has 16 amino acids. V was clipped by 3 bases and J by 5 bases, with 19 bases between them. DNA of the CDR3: TGTGCCAGTAGTATGCCCAGGGGCCCTCATGGCGAGACCCAGTACTTC. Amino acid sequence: CASSMPRGPHGETQYF. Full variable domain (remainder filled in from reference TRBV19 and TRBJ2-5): DGGITQSPKYLFRKEGQNVTLSCEQNLNHDAMYWYRQDPGQGLRLIYYSQIVNDFQKGDIAEGYSVSREKKESFPLTVTSAQKNPTAFYLCASSMPRGPHGETQYFGPGTRLLVL.

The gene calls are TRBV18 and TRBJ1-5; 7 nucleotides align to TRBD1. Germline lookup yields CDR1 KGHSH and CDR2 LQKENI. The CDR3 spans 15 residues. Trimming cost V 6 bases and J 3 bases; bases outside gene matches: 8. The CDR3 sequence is CASSPRQGDNQPQHF. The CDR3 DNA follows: TGTGCCAGCTCTCCGAGACAGGGTGACAATCAGCCCCAGCATTTT.

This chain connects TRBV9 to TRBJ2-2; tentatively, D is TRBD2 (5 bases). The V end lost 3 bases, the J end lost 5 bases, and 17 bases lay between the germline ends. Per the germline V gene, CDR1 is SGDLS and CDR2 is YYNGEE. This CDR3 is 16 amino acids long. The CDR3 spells CASSAVPRLTTGELFF. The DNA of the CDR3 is TGTGCCAGCAGCGCGGTCCCGAGACTAACAACCGGGGAGCTGTTTTTT.

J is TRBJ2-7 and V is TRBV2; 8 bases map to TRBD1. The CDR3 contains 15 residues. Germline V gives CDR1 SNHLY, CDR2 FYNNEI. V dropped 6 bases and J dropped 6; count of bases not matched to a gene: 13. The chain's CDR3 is CASRERVQGAVEQYF. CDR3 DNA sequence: TGTGCCAGCAGAGAAAGGGTGCAGGGGGCGGTCGAGCAGTACTTC. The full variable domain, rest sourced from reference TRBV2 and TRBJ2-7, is EPEVTQTPSHQVTQMGQEVILRCVPISNHLYFYWYRQILGQKVEFLVSFYNNEISEKSEIFDDQFSVERPDGSNFTLKIRSTKLEDSAMYFCASRERVQGAVEQYFGPGTRLTVT.

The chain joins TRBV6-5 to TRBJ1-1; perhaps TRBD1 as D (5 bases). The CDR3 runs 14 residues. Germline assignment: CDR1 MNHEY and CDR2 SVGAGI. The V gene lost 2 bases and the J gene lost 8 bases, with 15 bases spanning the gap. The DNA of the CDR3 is TGTGCCAGCAGTTACGTTTCCGGGGGAAAAGAAGCTTTCTTT. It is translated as CASSYVSGGKEAFF.

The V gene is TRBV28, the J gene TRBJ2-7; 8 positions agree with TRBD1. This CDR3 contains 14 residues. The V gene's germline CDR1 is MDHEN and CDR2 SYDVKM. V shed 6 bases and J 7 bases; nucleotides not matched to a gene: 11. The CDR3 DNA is TGTGCCAGCAGGGAGGGACAGGTTGTGAAAGAGCAGTACTTC. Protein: CASREGQVVKEQYF.

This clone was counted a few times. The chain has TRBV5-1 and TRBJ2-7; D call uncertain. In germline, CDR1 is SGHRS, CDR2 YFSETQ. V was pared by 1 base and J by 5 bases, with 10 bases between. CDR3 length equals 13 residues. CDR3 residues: CASSLSRSDEQYF. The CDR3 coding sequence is TGCGCCAGCAGCTTGTCCCGTTCGGACGAGCAGTACTTC.

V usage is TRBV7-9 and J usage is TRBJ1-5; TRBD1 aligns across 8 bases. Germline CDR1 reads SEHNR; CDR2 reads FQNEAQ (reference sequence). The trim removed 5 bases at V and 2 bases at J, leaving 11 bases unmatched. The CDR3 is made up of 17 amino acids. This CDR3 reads CASSLGQGSFGNQPQHF. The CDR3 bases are TGTGCCAGCAGCCTCGGACAGGGAAGTTTTGGCAATCAGCCCCAGCATTTT.

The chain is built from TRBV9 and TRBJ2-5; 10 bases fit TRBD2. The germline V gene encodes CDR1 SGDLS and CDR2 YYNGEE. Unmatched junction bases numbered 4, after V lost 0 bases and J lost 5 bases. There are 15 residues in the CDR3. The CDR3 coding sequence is TGTGCCAGCAGCGTAGCTAGCGGGAGCGGGGAGACCCAGTACTTC. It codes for CASSVASGSGETQYF.

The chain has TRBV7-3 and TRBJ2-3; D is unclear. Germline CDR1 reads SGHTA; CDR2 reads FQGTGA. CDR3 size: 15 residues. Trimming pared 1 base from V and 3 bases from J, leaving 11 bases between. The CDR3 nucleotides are TGTGCCAGCAGCTTAATGGTACTTACGACAGATACGCAGTATTTT. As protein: CASSLMVLTTDTQYF.

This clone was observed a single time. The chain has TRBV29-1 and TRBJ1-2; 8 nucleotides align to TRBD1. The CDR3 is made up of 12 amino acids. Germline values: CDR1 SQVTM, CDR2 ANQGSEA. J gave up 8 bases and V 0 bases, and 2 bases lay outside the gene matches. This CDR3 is CSVEDRTGGYTF. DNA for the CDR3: TGCAGCGTTGAAGATCGGACAGGGGGCTACACCTTC.

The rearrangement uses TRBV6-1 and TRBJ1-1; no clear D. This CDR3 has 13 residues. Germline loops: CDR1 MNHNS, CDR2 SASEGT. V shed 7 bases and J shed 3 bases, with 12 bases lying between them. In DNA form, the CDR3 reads TGTGCCAGCATATGGCGTCGGGACACTGAAGCTTTCTTT. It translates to CASIWRRDTEAFF.

The CDR3 DNA reads as TGTGCCAGCAGTGTAACCAGGGGGGATGGTGAGCAGTTCTTC. Amino acid sequence: CASSVTRGDGEQFF. V and J are TRBV6-1 and TRBJ2-1; TRBD1 is a possible D gene (7 bases). V lost 4 bases and J 9 bases, leaving 16 bases between the germline ends. Germline lookup yields CDR1 MNHNS and CDR2 SASEGT. The CDR3 totals 14 residues.